The clone carrying this T cell receptor beta chain showed up just once. Its cognate antigen is unknown. A read error may account for a junction end that differs from germline. Germline CDR1 reads MNHNS; CDR2 reads SASEGT. The CDR3 is 14 residues long. Data came from immunoSEQ multiplex PCR; TCRdb stores just in-frame clones and leaves some out. Of roughly 29,000 clones listed, around 80% were seen once; the top ten hold about 20%. The sample belongs to a study of T cell repertoires in ileal Crohn's disease. Study-level points and caveats: Compared with non-smokers, active smokers at surgery showed more clonal expansions. Mucosal expansions were suggested to be mainly CD8 T cells.

The chain couples TRBV6-1 to TRBJ1-5; 9 bases agree with TRBD1. This clonotype was obtained from an adult with Crohn's disease. The sequencing input was ileal tissue. The CDR3 sequence: CTSSEGQGRDPQHF. Written as DNA, the CDR3 is TGTACCAGCAGTGAAGGACAGGGGAGGGATCCCCAGCATTTT.